In this sample, the clone carrying this T cell receptor beta chain turned up a few times. Its specificity is not known. This entry is derived from a study of early T cells in non-severe SARS-CoV-2 infection. At the level of the study: Chains were unpaired, as sequencing was done on bulk RNA from unsorted whole blood. Regarding the study as a whole: Anti-spike CD8 responses were favored in VDJdb matching, and private and CD4 specificities were missed.

Per germline, CDR1 MNHEY and CDR2 SVGAGI. With 6 bases clipped from V and 3 bases from J, the junction kept 16 bases outside the gene matches. The CDR3 is 18 residues long. Individual cDNA molecules received unique molecular identifiers. A single record per CDR3 protein comes from TCRdb applying MiXCR to the 5' RACE reads. The sample lists tens of thousands of distinct CDR3 sequences; roughly an eighth were seen once. The receptor's source is an adult who was a healthcare worker with PCR-confirmed SARS-CoV-2 infection or an uninfected control (not recorded which). This chain uses TRBV6-5 with TRBJ1-4; 7 nucleotides line up with TRBD1. The sequenced sample was whole blood. The DNA of the CDR3 is TGTGCCAGCAGGGAGCAATGGGGGGGACAGTGGTCTAATGAAAAACTGTTTTTT. Its translation is CASREQWGGQWSNEKLFF.